Listed below are T cell receptor beta chains from one sample, sequenced in a study of blood T cells in healthy people across ages. Via MiXCR, TCRdb re-called the 5' RACE reads, giving one row per CDR3 protein. Among 1.5 million to 2 million distinct CDR3 sequences listed, 30% to 40% were seen once. Material: blood. The receptors originated from a human donor in good health. Both conserved end residues are part of each CDR3. The D gene is left open where the match is weak. Clone size is given for some rows only: seen once, a few or many times, or a class if the clone is expanded.

j_call,v_call,d_call,clone_size,cdr3_aa,cdr3_nt
TRBJ2-1,TRBV4-1,-,few,CASSQGLTGGGEQFF,TGCGCCAGCAGCCAAGGTCTGACGGGGGGCGGTGAGCAGTTCTTC
TRBJ2-5,TRBV7-9,TRBD1,-,CANSRDRGLRQETQYF,TGTGCCAACAGTCGTGACAGGGGCCTCCGTCAAGAGACCCAGTACTTC
TRBJ2-5,TRBV4-2,-,-,CASSQDSSPGETQYF,TGTGCCAGCAGCCAAGATTCCAGTCCTGGAGAGACCCAGTACTTC
TRBJ1-5,TRBV7-2,-,few,CASSLYGSRSNQPQHF,TGTGCCAGCAGCTTATACGGGAGTAGGAGCAATCAGCCCCAGCATTTT
TRBJ1-5,TRBV4-3,-,many,CASSQELQGSQPQHF,TGCGCCAGCAGCCAAGAGTTGCAGGGAAGTCAGCCCCAGCATTTT
TRBJ2-2,TRBV6-1,TRBD2,-,CASTIGLYSGGLNTGELFF,TGTGCCAGCACCATCGGACTTTATAGCGGGGGCCTGAACACCGGGGAGCTGTTTTTT
TRBJ2-3,TRBV6-5,TRBD1,-,CASSIEGAVGDTQYF,TGTGCCAGCAGTATTGAGGGGGCGGTGGGTGATACGCAGTATTTT
TRBJ2-5,TRBV29-1,-,-,CSDRASEETPYF,TGCAGCGACAGAGCTAGCGAAGAGACCCCGTACTTC
TRBJ2-4,TRBV18,TRBD1,-,CASSLGRNFGQGTYKQYF,TGTGCCAGCTCACTGGGGAGAAATTTCGGACAGGGAACGTACAAGCAGTACTTC
TRBJ2-5,TRBV15,-,-,CATSREVFRETQYF,TGTGCCACCAGCAGAGAGGTGTTCAGGGAGACCCAGTACTTC
TRBJ1-2,TRBV5-5,TRBD1,-,CACSFRTGAYGYTF,TGTGCCTGCAGTTTTAGGACAGGGGCCTATGGCTACACCTTC
TRBJ2-7,TRBV15,-,many,CATSPRAAYEQYF,TGTGCCACCAGCCCTCGGGCGGCCTACGAGCAGTACTTC
TRBJ2-4,TRBV12-3/TRBV12-4,-,few,CASSSTLVQYF,TGTGCCAGCAGTTCAACTCTTGTGCAGTACTTC
TRBJ2-7,TRBV4-1,-,many,CASSQGRAYEQYF,TGCGCCAGCAGCCAAGGCAGAGCCTACGAGCAGTACTTC
TRBJ2-5,TRBV4-1,-,-,CASSQNGISLIGQYF,TGCGCCAGCAGTCAAAACGGAATAAGCCTGATAGGGCAGTACTTC
TRBJ1-2,TRBV2,-,-,CASSPRDRQDYGYTF,TGTGCCAGCAGCCCTCGGGACCGGCAGGACTATGGCTACACCTTC
TRBJ2-5,TRBV7-2,TRBD2,-,CASSLQSSGGPQETQYF,TGTGCCAGCAGCCTCCAGTCTAGCGGGGGCCCCCAAGAGACCCAGTACTTC